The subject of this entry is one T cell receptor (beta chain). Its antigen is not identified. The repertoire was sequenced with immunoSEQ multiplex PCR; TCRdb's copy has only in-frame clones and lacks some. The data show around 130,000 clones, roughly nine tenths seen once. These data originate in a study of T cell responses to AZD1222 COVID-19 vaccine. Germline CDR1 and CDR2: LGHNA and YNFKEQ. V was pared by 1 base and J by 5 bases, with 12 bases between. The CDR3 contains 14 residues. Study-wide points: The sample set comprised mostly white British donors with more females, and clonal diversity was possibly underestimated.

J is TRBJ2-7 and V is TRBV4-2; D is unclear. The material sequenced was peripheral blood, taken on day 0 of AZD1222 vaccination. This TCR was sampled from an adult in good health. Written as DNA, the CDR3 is TGTGCCAGCAGCCAAGGCTGGAAATTGGACGAGCAGTACTTC. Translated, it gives CASSQGWKLDEQYF.